This T cell receptor (beta chain) was recorded in a study of beta chain features in type 1 diabetes. Study background: Patients did not differ from healthy donors in age, gender or cell yield. Overall study results and limits: Across all four CD4+ subsets, people with type 1 diabetes showed modestly shorter TCRB CDR3s.

This clone was picked up a small number of times. Antigen: not known. The investigators reverse transcribed all of the isolated RNA, so they sequenced expressed TCRB transcripts. Assay: immunoSEQ multiplex PCR; the TCRdb copy retains only in-frame clones and omits some. Of some 330,000 clones in the sample, approximately 10% were seen once. Purities in excess of 95% were seen in all sorted populations. The V end lost 8 bases, the J end lost 0 bases, and 5 bases lay between the germline ends. Germline CDR1 MDHEN, CDR2 SYDVKM. The CDR3 covers 13 residues. The source is a woman under 40 in good health. The sequenced sample consisted of naive CD4+ T cells from blood. The genes are TRBV28 and TRBJ2-6; D remains unclear. The CDR3 region is CASLSSGANVLTF. In DNA form, the CDR3 reads TGTGCCAGCCTCAGCTCTGGGGCCAACGTCCTGACTTTC.